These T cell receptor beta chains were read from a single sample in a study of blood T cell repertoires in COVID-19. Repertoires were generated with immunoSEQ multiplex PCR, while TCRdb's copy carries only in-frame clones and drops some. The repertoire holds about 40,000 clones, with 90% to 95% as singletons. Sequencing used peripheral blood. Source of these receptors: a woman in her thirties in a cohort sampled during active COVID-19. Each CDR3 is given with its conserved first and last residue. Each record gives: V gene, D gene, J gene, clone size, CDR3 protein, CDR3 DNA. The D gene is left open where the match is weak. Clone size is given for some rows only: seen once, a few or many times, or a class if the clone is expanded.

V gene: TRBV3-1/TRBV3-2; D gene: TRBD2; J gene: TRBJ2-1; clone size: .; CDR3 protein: CASSPSRISGRGSEQFF; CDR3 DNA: TGTGCCAGCAGCCCTAGTAGAATTAGCGGGAGGGGCAGTGAGCAGTTCTTC
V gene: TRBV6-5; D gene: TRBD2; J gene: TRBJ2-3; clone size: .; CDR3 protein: CASTGRADTDTQYF; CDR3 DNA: TGTGCCAGCACCGGGAGGGCCGACACAGATACGCAGTATTTT
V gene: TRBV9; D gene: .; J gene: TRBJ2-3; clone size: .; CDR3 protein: CASRGGGQDTDTQYF; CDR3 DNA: TGTGCCAGCAGGGGAGGGGGACAGGACACAGATACGCAGTATTTT
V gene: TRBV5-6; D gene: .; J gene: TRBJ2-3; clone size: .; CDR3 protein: CASRRGSTDSQYF; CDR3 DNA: TGTGCCAGCAGACGGGGGAGCACAGATTCGCAGTATTTT
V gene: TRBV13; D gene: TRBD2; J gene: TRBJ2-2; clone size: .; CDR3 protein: CASSSGLAGGTGELFF; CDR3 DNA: TGTGCCAGCAGCTCGGGACTAGCGGGAGGGACCGGGGAGCTGTTTTTT
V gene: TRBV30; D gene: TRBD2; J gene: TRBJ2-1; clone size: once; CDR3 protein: CAWSASSGVREQFF; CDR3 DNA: TGTGCCTGGAGTGCCTCTAGCGGGGTAAGGGAGCAGTTCTTC
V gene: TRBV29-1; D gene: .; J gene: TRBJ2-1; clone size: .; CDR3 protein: CSALQEGSDNEQFF; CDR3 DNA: TGCAGCGCTCTTCAGGAGGGATCGGACAATGAGCAGTTCTTC
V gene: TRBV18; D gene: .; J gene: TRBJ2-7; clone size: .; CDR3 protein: CASSPSSAGMNEQYF; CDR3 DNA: TGTGCCAGCTCACCCAGTTCAGCAGGGATGAACGAGCAGTACTTC
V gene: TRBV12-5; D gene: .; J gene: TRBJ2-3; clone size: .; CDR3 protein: CASGRDSHGDTQYF; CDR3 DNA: TGTGCTAGTGGACGCGACTCGCACGGAGATACGCAGTATTTT
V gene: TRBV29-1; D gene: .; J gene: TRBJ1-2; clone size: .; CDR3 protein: CSGLGPEDYGYTF; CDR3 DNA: TGCAGCGGGCTTGGGCCGGAGGACTATGGCTACACCTTC
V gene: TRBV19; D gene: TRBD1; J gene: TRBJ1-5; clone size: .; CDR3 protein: CASSIKGASTQPQHF; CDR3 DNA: TGTGCCAGTAGTATAAAGGGGGCGTCTACTCAGCCCCAGCATTTT
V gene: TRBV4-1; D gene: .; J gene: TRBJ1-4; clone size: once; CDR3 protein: CASSQAGTNEKLFF; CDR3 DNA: TGCGCCAGCAGCCAAGCCGGGACTAATGAAAAACTGTTTTTT
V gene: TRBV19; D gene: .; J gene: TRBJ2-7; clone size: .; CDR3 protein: CASSGALGSSYEQYF; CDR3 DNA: TGTGCCAGTAGTGGAGCGCTGGGGAGCTCCTACGAGCAGTACTTC
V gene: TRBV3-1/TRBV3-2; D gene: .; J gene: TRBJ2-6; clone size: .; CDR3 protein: CASSLKRWGAGANVLTF; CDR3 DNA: TGTGCCAGCAGCCTCAAGCGGTGGGGGGCTGGGGCCAACGTCCTGACTTTC
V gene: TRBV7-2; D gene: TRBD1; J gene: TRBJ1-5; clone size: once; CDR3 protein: CASSLGTGIQPQHF; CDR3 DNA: TGTGCCAGCAGCTTAGGGACAGGGATCCAGCCCCAGCATTTT
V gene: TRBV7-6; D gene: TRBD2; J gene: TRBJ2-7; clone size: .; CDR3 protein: CASSFGSGGRAYEQYF; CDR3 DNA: TGTGCCAGCAGCTTTGGCTCGGGCGGGAGGGCCTACGAGCAGTACTTC